This is a list of T cell receptor beta chains from one sample in a study of blood T cell repertoires in COVID-19. Assay used: immunoSEQ multiplex PCR; TCRdb lists only in-frame clones, some missing. The sample lists approximately 69,000 clones, about four fifths seen once, with about an eighth in the top ten. The source material was peripheral blood. Receptors were obtained from a man aged 50 to 59 with COVID-19, enrolled during active disease. CDR3s include the opening cysteine and the closing phenylalanine or tryptophan. Each record gives: D gene, J gene, clone size, V gene, CDR3 protein, CDR3 DNA. The D gene is left open where the match is weak. Clone size appears in some rows only: once, few, many, or a class for an expanded clone.

>TRBD2|TRBJ2-1|.|TRBV5-1
CASSLVRLAGASSWADEQFF
TGCGCCAGCAGCTTGGTCCGACTAGCGGGGGCCTCGTCTTGGGCGGATGAGCAGTTCTTC
>.|TRBJ2-3|.|TRBV15
CATSRDYTDTQYF
TGTGCCACCAGCAGAGATTATACAGATACGCAGTATTTT
>.|TRBJ2-1|.|TRBV2
CASSRDGGPYNEQFF
TGTGCCAGCAGCCGAGACGGGGGGCCTTACAATGAGCAGTTCTTC
>.|TRBJ1-1|many|TRBV6-4
CASSDTDRNTEAFF
TGTGCCAGCAGTGACACGGACAGGAACACTGAAGCTTTCTTT
>TRBD1|TRBJ1-1|.|TRBV19
CASQKWTGDTEAFF
TGTGCCAGTCAGAAGTGGACAGGTGACACTGAAGCTTTCTTT
>TRBD1|TRBJ1-5|.|TRBV4-1
CASSHVRDSLNQPQHF
TGCGCCAGCAGCCACGTTCGGGACAGCCTCAATCAGCCCCAGCATTTT
>TRBD2|TRBJ2-7|.|TRBV9
CASSVGDYIYEQYF
TGTGCCAGCAGCGTAGGGGACTACATCTACGAGCAGTACTTC
>.|TRBJ1-4|.|TRBV4-1
CASSQDRGWTGEKLFF
TGCGCCAGCAGCCAAGACAGGGGTTGGACTGGTGAAAAACTGTTTTTT
>.|TRBJ1-2|.|TRBV6-5
CATHRDKGGYTF
TGTGCCACCCACCGCGATAAGGGGGGCTACACCTTC
>.|TRBJ2-7|.|TRBV4-2
CASSQDRRKAYEQYF
TGTGCCAGCAGCCAAGATCGGCGGAAGGCCTACGAGCAGTACTTC
>TRBD2|TRBJ2-3|.|TRBV2
CASSGLAGTDTQYF
TGTGCCAGCAGCGGACTAGCGGGCACAGATACGCAGTATTTT
>.|TRBJ1-1|.|TRBV3-1/TRBV3-2
CASTGVNTEAFF
TGTGCCAGCACTGGAGTGAACACTGAAGCTTTCTTT
>TRBD2|TRBJ2-1|.|TRBV11-3
CASSLVVEAGMGEQFF
TGTGCCAGCAGCTTAGTAGTCGAAGCGGGGATGGGTGAGCAGTTCTTC
>.|TRBJ2-1|.|TRBV6-5
CASSLSRDTYNEQFF
TGTGCCAGCAGTTTAAGCCGGGATACCTACAATGAGCAGTTCTTC
>TRBD1|TRBJ2-2|.|TRBV7-9
CASLDTGTGGYLTGELFF
TGTGCCAGCTTAGATACCGGGACAGGGGGCTATCTTACCGGGGAGCTGTTTTTT
>.|TRBJ2-1|.|TRBV7-8
CASSLSGYNEQFF
TGTGCCAGCAGCTTATCGGGTTACAATGAGCAGTTCTTC
>TRBD1|TRBJ2-5|.|TRBV10-3
CAIREQGAETQYF
TGTGCCATCAGAGAACAGGGGGCCGAGACCCAGTACTTC
>.|TRBJ2-3|.|TRBV6-6
CASSGAPTDTQYF
TGTGCCAGCAGTGGAGCACCGACAGATACGCAGTATTTT
>.|TRBJ2-5|.|TRBV12-3/TRBV12-4
CASSGGLEETQYF
TGTGCCAGCTCCGGGGGATTGGAAGAGACCCAGTACTTC
>TRBD1|TRBJ2-7|.|TRBV7-6
CASSLGGGTGSHEQYF
TGTGCCAGCAGCTTAGGGGGAGGGACAGGGTCCCACGAGCAGTACTTC
>.|TRBJ2-7|.|TRBV4-1
CASSQDRLGGGGFEQYF
TGCGCCAGCAGCCAAGATCGGTTGGGAGGCGGAGGTTTCGAGCAGTACTTC
>TRBD1|TRBJ2-2|.|TRBV10-3
CATAMGQGGTGELFF
TGTGCCACCGCGATGGGACAGGGTGGCACCGGGGAGCTGTTTTTT
>TRBD2|TRBJ2-1|.|TRBV7-2
CASSPHGLAGGDEQFF
TGTGCCAGCAGCCCCCATGGACTAGCGGGGGGCGATGAGCAGTTCTTC
>.|TRBJ1-1|.|TRBV6-2/TRBV6-3
CASSRQGLYTEAFF
TGTGCCAGCAGTCGTCAGGGGTTGTACACTGAAGCTTTCTTT
>TRBD1|TRBJ1-5|.|TRBV13
CASSVGTGGHQPQHF
TGTGCCAGCAGCGTCGGGACAGGGGGCCATCAGCCCCAGCATTTT
>.|TRBJ2-7|few|TRBV7-9
CASSFTGIYEQYF
TGTGCCAGCAGTTTCACAGGGATCTACGAGCAGTACTTC
>.|TRBJ2-3|.|TRBV6-6
CASSYSRSGLDTQYF
TGTGCCAGCAGTTACTCGAGGTCCGGGTTGGATACGCAGTATTTT
>.|TRBJ2-2|.|TRBV5-4
CASSLAAGLDNTGELFF
TGTGCCAGCAGCTTGGCGGCGGGGCTGGACAACACCGGGGAGCTGTTTTTT
>.|TRBJ2-7|.|TRBV3-1/TRBV3-2
CASSHREDSSYEQYF
TGTGCCAGCAGCCACCGAGAGGACAGTTCCTACGAGCAGTACTTC
>.|TRBJ1-2|.|TRBV7-9
CASSLVVHSRTANYGYTF
TGTGCCAGCAGCTTAGTGGTTCACAGTAGAACGGCTAACTATGGCTACACCTTC
>.|TRBJ2-7|.|TRBV9
CASSARNSYEQYF
TGTGCCAGCAGCGCCAGAAACAGCTACGAGCAGTACTTC
>.|TRBJ2-3|.|TRBV14
CASSQQGSWLSTDTQYF
TGTGCCAGCAGCCAACAGGGCAGCTGGCTTTCCACAGATACGCAGTATTTT
>.|TRBJ1-2|.|TRBV5-6
CASSFRSGDGYTF
TGTGCCAGCAGCTTCAGGTCGGGGGATGGCTACACCTTC
>.|TRBJ2-3|.|TRBV10-1
CASSESSDTQYF
TGCGCCAGCAGTGAGTCTAGCGATACGCAGTATTTT
>.|TRBJ2-7|.|TRBV18
CASSPDRDEQYF
TGTGCCAGCTCACCTGATCGCGACGAGCAGTACTTC
>TRBD1|TRBJ2-7|.|TRBV5-1
CASSPSQGAYYEQYF
TGCGCCAGCAGCCCGTCCCAGGGGGCTTATTACGAGCAGTACTTC
>.|TRBJ1-4|.|TRBV28
CASSLGGSGNEKLFF
TGTGCCAGCAGTTTGGGAGGGTCCGGTAATGAAAAACTGTTTTTT
>.|TRBJ2-2|.|TRBV29-1
CSVEGSTGELFF
TGCAGCGTTGAAGGTTCGACCGGGGAGCTGTTTTTT
>.|TRBJ1-3|.|TRBV3-1/TRBV3-2
CASSPSGDTGNTIYF
TGTGCCAGCAGCCCGTCAGGGGACACTGGAAACACCATATATTTT
>.|TRBJ1-5|.|TRBV11-2
CASSLSVGQNQPQHF
TGTGCCAGCAGCTTATCGGTGGGCCAGAATCAGCCCCAGCATTTT
>TRBD2|TRBJ2-5|.|TRBV18
CASSPQTSEETQYF
TGTGCCAGCTCACCGCAAACTAGCGAAGAGACCCAGTACTTC
>.|TRBJ2-1|few|TRBV4-3
CASSQDLTNNEQFF
TGCGCCAGCAGCCAAGATCTTACAAACAATGAGCAGTTCTTC
>TRBD2|TRBJ2-3|.|TRBV7-2
CASSPGLVTDTQYF
TGTGCCAGCAGTCCTGGACTAGTCACAGATACGCAGTATTTT
>.|TRBJ1-3|few|TRBV11-2
CASSSASYRERSNTIYF
TGTGCCAGCAGCTCGGCATCTTACAGGGAAAGGAGCAACACCATATATTTT
>TRBD1|TRBJ1-4|.|TRBV5-1
CASSSGTGNVGEKLFF
TGCGCCAGCAGCTCCGGGACAGGGAATGTAGGTGAAAAACTGTTTTTT
>TRBD1|TRBJ2-7|.|TRBV3-1/TRBV3-2
CASSPPAGTGGSDEQYF
TGTGCCAGCAGCCCCCCGGCCGGGACAGGGGGTTCGGACGAGCAGTACTTC
>.|TRBJ2-2|.|TRBV18
CASSSPGVNTGELFF
TGTGCCAGCTCATCTCCAGGCGTGAACACCGGGGAGCTGTTTTTT
>.|TRBJ1-2|.|TRBV2
CASSEGQHYGYTF
TGTGCCAGCAGTGAAGGACAGCACTATGGCTACACCTTC